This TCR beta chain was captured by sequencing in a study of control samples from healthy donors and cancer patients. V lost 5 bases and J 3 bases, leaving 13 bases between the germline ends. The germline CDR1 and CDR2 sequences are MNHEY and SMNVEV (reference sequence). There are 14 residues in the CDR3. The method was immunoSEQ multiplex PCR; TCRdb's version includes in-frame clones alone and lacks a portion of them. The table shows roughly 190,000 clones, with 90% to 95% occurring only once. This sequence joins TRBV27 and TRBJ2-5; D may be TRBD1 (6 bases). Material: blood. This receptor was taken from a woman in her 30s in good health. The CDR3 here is CASSIHRAKETQYF. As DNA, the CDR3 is TGTGCCAGCAGTATCCACAGGGCCAAAGAGACCCAGTACTTC.